The present T cell receptor beta chain was sequenced within a study of Graves' ophthalmopathy and Graves' hyperthyroidism. Germline values: CDR1 KGHDR, CDR2 SFDVKD. The length of the CDR3 is 15 residues. V lost 4 bases and J lost 7, with 15 bases in between. To note about this clonotype: Its antigen remains unknown.

From RNA, the CDR3 regions of TCR beta chains were amplified and sequenced. HTBI primers primed a first-round RT-PCR, and a second-round multiplex PCR followed. TCRdb reprocessed the multiplex PCR reads with MiXCR, giving one entry per CDR3 protein. The sample lists over 500,000 distinct CDR3 sequences, about a fifth occurring once. In this cohort's terms, stable hyperthyroidism meant no ophthalmopathy by 18 months of follow-up. Diagnoses were established from clinical symptoms, serum thyroxine, TRAb, thyroid ultrasound and orbital computed tomography. Study results and limitations: A 13-signature model separated ophthalmopathy from stable hyperthyroidism, 85% to 90% sensitivity, approximately 84% specificity. In blood appeared most of the expanded thyroid clonotypes whose frequency exceeded 0.001.

This sequence was found in a woman younger than 30 with stable Graves' hyperthyroidism. Some clones in this sample may be carry-over from other donors' samples. The chain couples TRBV24-1 to TRBJ2-2; a weak D match, TRBD2 (7 bases). The material sequenced was peripheral blood. DNA for the CDR3: TGTGCCACCAGTGACGGGGGGCCACTCGACGGGGAGCTGTTTTTT. Translated, it gives CATSDGGPLDGELFF.